Included here is one T cell receptor beta chain sequence, with context. Its target antigen remains unknown. Base qualities were left out, and no much larger clone turns up one base away. The CDR3 runs 12 residues from the cysteine to the phenylalanine. Solely the CDR3 DNA is kept, with 36 bases framed from the first base. The germline V gene (reference sequence) provides CDR1 MNHNY and CDR2 SVGAGI. A distance of 6 bases separates the germline ends of V and J, which lose 5 bases and 3 bases respectively. The method was the immunoSEQ multiplex PCR assay. A mixture of 60 forward primers for TCR Vbeta segments and 13 reverse primers for TCR Jbeta segments was used in the multiplex PCR. The CDR3 region of rearranged TCR beta genes was amplified from genomic DNA by a multiplex PCR assay. Amplified TCR beta libraries were sequenced as 87-base-pair reads on the Illumina HiSeq System. As for the original processing: In a later analysis, 80 million or so unique TCR beta chains were counted across the 666 repertoires, and approximately 9.9 million of these chains were shared by at least two donors. Raw reads were error-corrected and collapsed into unique sequences by a nearest-neighbor algorithm in which closely related sequences were merged to remove PCR and sequencing errors. To assign V, D and J gene segments, CDR3 sequences were aligned to IMGT reference sequences. Each retained sequence needed at least a six-nucleotide match to both a V gene segment and a J gene segment. A rearrangement counted as productive if the CDR3 had no stop codons and remained in frame with V and J, and every other rearrangement counted as non-productive. Following IMGT convention, CDR3 was defined as the stretch from the second conserved V-encoded cysteine up to the conserved J-encoded phenylalanine. Sequences without an unambiguous match to a single V gene segment were excluded from the earlier analysis of a few hundred of the donors. An earlier analysis of some 500 of the donors classified V segments as functional when productive rearrangements were above 56.7% and as segregating when the standard deviation between donors was above 5%. A statistical classification framework was developed to diagnose cytomegalovirus status using the catalog of TCR beta chain sequences. In a later analysis, V and J genes were assigned by comparing TCR nucleotide sequences against IMGT/GENE-DB human TR gene sequences. In a later analysis, CDR3 sequences and most-parsimonious VDJ recombination scenarios were assigned using the TCRdist pipeline. A later analysis defined each TCR beta chain by its CDR3 amino acid sequence plus V-gene family, and excluded reads lacking a unique V-gene family. To address suspected cross-contamination and a sequencing artifact, a later analysis removed 550 to 750 highly shared, low-generation-probability nucleotide sequences. For each public chain, a later analysis derived a clonal expansion index from normalized ranks of inferred template counts within each repertoire. In a later analysis, generation probabilities were computed with a VDJ recombination model fitted to out-of-frame rearrangements, and the resulting probabilities were checked against IGoR. In a later analysis, TCR-TCR, TCR-HLA and TCR-CMV co-occurrence was scored with hypergeometric tests, and a repertoire-size bias correction was applied to TCR pairs. A later analysis estimated false discovery rates by permuting HLA or CMV assignments 20 times. In a later analysis, co-occurring TCRs were grouped with DBSCAN, and TCRdist sequence similarity was added when clustering was performed within HLA-allele-positive subsets. Repertoires with fewer than 30,000 or more than 120,000 public chains, plus five repertoires with anomalous nucleotide sharing, were excluded from co-occurrence clustering. TCRdb holds this immuneACCESS table with in-frame rearrangements only. Some clones are missing; in checked studies, unresolved V genes explain under half, and the rest has no known cause. The DNA gave D and trimming, while V, J and clone size come from that table. For this sample there are 160,000 or so clones; 86% appear just once. The ten largest make up about 2% of the sample.

The cohort was made up of 500 to 850 healthy bone marrow donors. All cohort members were sampled while nominally healthy, although unrecorded immune exposures were likely present. The donor was CMV seronegative and belonged to the group of over 350 seronegative cohort members. Each donor provided a peripheral blood sample, and peripheral blood mononuclear cells were used for TCR beta sequencing. The Qiagen DNeasy Blood Extraction Kit was used to extract genomic DNA from the blood cell samples. This sample stems from a study of cytomegalovirus exposure and HLA in healthy donors (dated by TCRdb to 2016 to 2017). A note on the overall study: An earlier analysis of some 600 of the donors reported around 280 Gb of sequence data and 117 million unique TCR beta sequences obtained from around 190 million T cells. About 280 gigabases of sequencing data and around 85 million unique TCR sequences made up an early release that covered approximately 650 HLA-typed donors. Of the roughly 410 genotyped donors, less than 90% were placed in the genetic ancestry cluster associated with self-reported Caucasian donors. The study was designed to test whether signatures of past pathogen exposure could be identified by cataloging public T cell receptors. The T cell repertoires of under 750 subjects were profiled by immunosequencing and related to cytomegalovirus serostatus. In addition to the first cohort of 666 subjects, a separate validation cohort of around 110 different subjects was used. High-throughput TCR immunosequencing, statistical association of individual TCRs with disease status, and machine learning were combined to predict cytomegalovirus infection status. A later analysis re-analyzed previously published TCR beta repertoires from 600 to 850 donors and added high-resolution HLA genotyping to study TCR occurrence patterns. In the later analysis, no new phenotypic data were used to find candidate immune exposures; instead, reliance was placed on TCR beta sequences and their occurrence across donors. An earlier analysis of 587 of the donors used high-throughput TCR beta sequencing to judge whether each TCR beta V gene segment behaved as functional or pseudogenic. Donor age, sex, ethnicity and CMV serostatus were compiled together with the repertoire data. A later genetic analysis used genome-wide SNP genotypes for about three fifths of the roughly 700 donors, treating that subset as a discovery cohort. Every repertoire in the discovery cohort had been generated on one and the same sequencing platform. Class I and class II HLA loci were covered by the typing at four-digit resolution. Typing coverage varied by locus: roughly 629-640 donors for A, B, C, DRB1 and DQB1; 500 to 550 for DQA1; 600 to 610 for DPA1; more than 450 for DPB1. Five DR-DQ haplotypes were treated as single units for association and clustering because of strong linkage in the cohort. On average, around 240,000 unique TCR beta nucleotide sequences were sequenced per donor among a few hundred genotyped donors of the cohort, with 15% to 20% of those sequences being non-productive.

Overall study results and their limits: The study listed approximately 150 TCR beta chains as associated with cytomegalovirus. According to a later analysis, most CMV-associated TCR beta chains appeared to be HLA-restricted, and the HLA associations seemed to be driven largely by CMV exposure. A further reported finding was that TCR beta sequences accurately predicted the HLA-A and HLA-B alleles for most subjects in the first cohort. Immune exposure information for the cohort was limited to CMV serostatus. Some IMGT-functional V segments, including TRBV6-2 and TRBV6-3, could not be told apart with the 87-base-pair reads, so those segments were excluded. The classifier was reported to diagnose cytomegalovirus status with high specificity and sensitivity in both the original cohort and the validation cohort. Because HLA typing was unavailable for some donors at each locus, only the typed subset was used in association tests. A few of the identified cytomegalovirus-associated TCR beta chains were confirmed in vitro to be specific for cytomegalovirus antigens. Because counts were too low, about 18 rarely observed V segments, including chromosome 9 orphons, were excluded from the earlier analysis of several hundred of the donors. According to a later analysis, TCR association rates differed among HLA loci, with DRB1 alleles showing the most associated TCRs and HLA-C alleles showing the fewest. A later analysis reported that several top co-occurrence clusters appeared linked to parvovirus B19, influenza, CMV and Epstein-Barr virus. In an earlier analysis of around 500 of the donors, most TCR beta V segments appeared in productive rearrangements about 87% or about 30% of the time, broadly matching IMGT annotations. Compared with the roughly 670-donor mean, donors in an Asian-associated ancestry cluster had fewer N-insertions in productive TCRs, according to a later genetic analysis. A group of highly shared sequence variants was considered likely to be a technical artifact of the sequencing pipeline. At a false discovery rate of 0.05, a later analysis linked under 20,000 TCR beta sequences to specific HLA alleles. Most TCR sequences were observed very rarely across donors, whereas some public TCRs were present in many individuals. It was suggested by the authors that the approach could potentially be generalized to other disease states and immunological phenotypes. Assigning TCR associations to individual alleles was difficult when HLA alleles, especially DR and DQ, strongly co-occurred. Roughly uniform sequencing depth across donors was assumed in presence/absence analyses, although this assumption may not hold. Linkage disequilibrium might explain the correlated functional status among segregating V segments, but an unknown experimental factor could not be ruled out. The cohort was sequenced for TCR beta chains only, and without alpha or paired-chain data the features that could be detected were limited. Compared with equally common non-associated chains, HLA-associated TCR beta chains in a later analysis were more clonally expanded and had lower generation probabilities. In a later genetic analysis, a missense DCLRE1C variant was associated with V-gene and J-gene trimming of TCR beta chains, and the association was replicated in an independent cohort.

Rearrangement joined TRBV6-6 to TRBJ2-3, with the D gene call left open. This clonotype was obtained from a woman under 30 in good health and CMV-seronegative. The sequenced sample consisted of PBMCs. The CDR3 region has the sequence CASSQRTDTQYF. In nucleotide form, the sequence is TGTGCCAGCAGTCAGAGGACAGATACGCAGTATTTT.